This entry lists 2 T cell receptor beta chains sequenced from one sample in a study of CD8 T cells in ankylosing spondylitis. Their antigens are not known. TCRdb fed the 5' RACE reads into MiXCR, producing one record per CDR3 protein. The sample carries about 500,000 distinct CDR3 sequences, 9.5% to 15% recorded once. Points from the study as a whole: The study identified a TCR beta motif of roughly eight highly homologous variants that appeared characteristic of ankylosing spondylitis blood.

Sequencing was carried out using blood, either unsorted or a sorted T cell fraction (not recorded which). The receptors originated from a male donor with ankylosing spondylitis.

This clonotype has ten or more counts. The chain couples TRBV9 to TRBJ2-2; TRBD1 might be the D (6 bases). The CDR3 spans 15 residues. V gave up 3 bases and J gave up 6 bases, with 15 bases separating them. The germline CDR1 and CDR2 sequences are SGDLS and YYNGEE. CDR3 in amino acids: CASSAGTPESGELFF. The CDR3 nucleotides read TGTGCCAGCAGCGCCGGGACACCGGAGTCCGGGGAGCTGTTTTTT. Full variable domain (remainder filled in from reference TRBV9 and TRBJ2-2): DSGVTQTPKHLITATGQRVTLRCSPRSGDLSVYWYQQSLDQGLQFLIQYYNGEERAKGNILERFSAQQFPDLHSELNLSSLELGDSALYFCASSAGTPESGELFFGEGSRLTVL.

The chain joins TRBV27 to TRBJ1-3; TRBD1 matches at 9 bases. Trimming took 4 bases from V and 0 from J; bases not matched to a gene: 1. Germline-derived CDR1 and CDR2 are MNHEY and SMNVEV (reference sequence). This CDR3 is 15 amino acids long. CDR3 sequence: CASSSTGGSGNTIYF. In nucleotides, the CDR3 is TGTGCCAGCAGTTCGACAGGGGGCTCTGGAAACACCATATATTTT.